What follows describes a single T cell receptor beta chain. Its antigen is undetermined. The method was immunoSEQ multiplex PCR; TCRdb's version includes in-frame clones alone and lacks a portion of them. The sample has 550,000 to 700,000 clones, approximately 73% seen once; the top ten hold around 2%. This sample is part of a study of shared clonotypes between healthy human individuals. The CDR3 totals 14 residues. The ends lost 6 bases at V and 5 bases at J; junction bases unmatched: 8. Per the germline V gene, CDR1 is MDHEN and CDR2 is SYDVKM. Study outcomes and limitations: The four-donor shared clonotypes exceeded non-shared clonotypes in generation probability, with non-shared ones scoring lower.

The rearrangement uses TRBV28 and TRBJ1-1; 8 bases align to TRBD1. The receptor was derived from a woman in her 30s in good health. The sample was memory CD4+ T cells sorted from blood. Subset noted: CD45RA-negative fraction. CDR3 coding DNA: TGTGCCAGCAGAACCCGGACAGGGTGGACTGAAGCTTTCTTT. It translates to CASRTRTGWTEAFF.